This TCR beta chain was recorded in a study of T cell repertoires in cytomegalovirus infection. The wider study: CMV infection and matching HLA type were both indicated by public TCR beta signatures.

MiXCR was run by TCRdb on the reads, yielding one entry per CDR3 protein. Of about 400,000 distinct CDR3 sequences listed, roughly 20% were seen once; the top ten hold around 8.6%. Per germline, CDR1 KGHSH and CDR2 LQKENI. Trimming took 3 bases from V and 3 from J, leaving 9 bases between them. This CDR3 spans 14 amino acids. This clonotype was seen a single time. The receptor was isolated from a human donor in good health (CMV status not recorded). Some clones in this sample may be carry-over from other donors' samples. Sequencing was performed on PBMCs. V and J are TRBV18 and TRBJ1-5; TRBD1 might be the D (5 bases). DNA of the CDR3: TGTGCCAGCTCACCGGGACTGACCAATCAGCCCCAGCATTTT. It yields the protein CASSPGLTNQPQHF. The full variable domain, with the rest looked up from reference TRBV18 and TRBJ1-5, is NAGVMQNPRHLVRRRGQEARLRCSPMKGHSHVYWYRQLPEEGLKFMVYLQKENIIDESGMPKERFSAEFPKEGPSILRIQQVVRGDSAAYFCASSPGLTNQPQHFGDGTRLSIL.